This T cell receptor (beta chain) comes out of a study of Ad26.COV2.S vaccination and SARS-CoV-2 variants. Libraries were prepared by immunoSEQ multiplex PCR; TCRdb keeps only in-frame clonotypes and omits some of them. This sample carries around 450,000 clones, approximately 90% of them seen once, and the ten largest clones take 3.6%. Treatment reported: around 19 received Ad26.COV2.S at low or high dose, single or two shots; about 5 received placebo; per-sample allocation not given. All samples were drawn on day 63, counting from the first vaccine or placebo injection. This clone was seen just once. Trimming took 0 bases from V and 4 from J, leaving 6 bases between them. The germline gives CDR1 MGHRA, CDR2 YSYEKL. The length of the CDR3 is 13 residues.

This sequence was found in a person between 18 and 65 years old who received the Ad26.COV2.S COVID-19 vaccine or a placebo. Sequencing used peripheral blood, obtained in a trial of Ad26.COV2.S vaccine versus placebo. The chain carries TRBV4-1 and TRBJ1-1; no clear D gene. In DNA, the CDR3 is TGCGCCAGCAGCCAAGAGGGAGGCACTGAAGCTTTCTTT. It encodes CASSQEGGTEAFF.